The source of this TCR beta chain is a study of human versus mouse CDR3 diversity and MHC coevolution. Data came from immunoSEQ multiplex PCR; TCRdb stores just in-frame clones and leaves some out. The profile covers just under 60,000 clones, with around 94% appearing a single time and 18% taken by the ten largest. Naive CD4 T cells, CD45RO-negative and CD62L-positive, were flow-sorted from PBMCs. CDR1 is ENHRY and CDR2 is SYGVKD in the germline V gene. The CDR3 is 17 residues long. V gave up 0 bases and J gave up 0 bases; unmatched junction bases: 4. The V gene is TRBV10-3, the J gene TRBJ2-1, with 8 bases aligning to TRBD2. Material for sequencing was naive CD4+ T cells from blood. The subset was: CD45RO-negative CD62L-positive naive CD4 T cells. This receptor was identified in a person between 60 and 70 years old in good health. In nucleotides, the CDR3 is TGTGCCATCAGTGAGTCGAAACTAGCGGACTCCTACAATGAGCAGTTCTTC. Amino acids: CAISESKLADSYNEQFF.